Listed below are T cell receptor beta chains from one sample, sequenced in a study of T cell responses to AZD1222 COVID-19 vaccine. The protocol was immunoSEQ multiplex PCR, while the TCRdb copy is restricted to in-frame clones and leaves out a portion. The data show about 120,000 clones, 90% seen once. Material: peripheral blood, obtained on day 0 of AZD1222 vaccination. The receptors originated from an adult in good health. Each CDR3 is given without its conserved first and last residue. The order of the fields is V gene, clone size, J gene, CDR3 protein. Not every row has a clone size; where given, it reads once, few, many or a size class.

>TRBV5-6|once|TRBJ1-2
ASRRDRGSDGYT
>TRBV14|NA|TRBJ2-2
ASSQVLATGELF
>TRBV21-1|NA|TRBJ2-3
ASSRGIAGQPDTQY
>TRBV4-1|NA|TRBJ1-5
ASSLYNSNQPQH
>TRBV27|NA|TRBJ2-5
ASSSPARETQY
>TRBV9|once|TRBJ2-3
ASSARGVSDTQY
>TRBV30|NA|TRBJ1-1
AWKNPGTGLNTEAF
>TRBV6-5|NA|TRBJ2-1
ASRPTDRGNEQF
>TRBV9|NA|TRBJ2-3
ASSVAGRVAGGEDTQY
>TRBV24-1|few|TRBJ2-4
ATSDLGQEINIQY
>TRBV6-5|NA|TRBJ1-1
ASSYGTGRNTEAF
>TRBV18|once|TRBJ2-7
ASSSSGTGGYEQY